This record covers a single T cell receptor beta chain. Its antigen is as yet unknown. This sample is part of a study of glioma-infiltrating T cells after dendritic cell vaccination. As for the study in general: Dendritic cell vaccination trial patients had either newly diagnosed or recurrent glioblastoma.

Overall study findings and caveats: Longer survival after dendritic cell vaccination followed higher pretreatment TIL content.

Blood PBMC samples: pre-vaccination, two weeks post third vaccination, and at tumor progression. Produced via immunoSEQ multiplex PCR; TCRdb's table is partial and in-frame only. The repertoire has over 90,000 clones, approximately 87% of them found once; the top ten carry less than 3%. CDR1 is SNHLY and CDR2 is FYNNEI in the germline V gene. The CDR3 loop spans 14 amino acids. Trimming shortened V by 2 bases and J by 2 bases, and 10 bases separated the two germline ends. The TCR originated in a human donor with glioblastoma. This chain joins TRBV2 and TRBJ2-7, with TRBD1 as a possible D gene (5 bases). Sequenced material: blood, taken before dendritic cell vaccination. The CDR3 is CASSEQGSTYEQYF. The CDR3, as DNA: TGTGCCAGCAGTGAACAGGGTTCTACCTACGAGCAGTACTTC. The whole variable domain, filled in from reference TRBV2 and TRBJ2-7, reads EPEVTQTPSHQVTQMGQEVILRCVPISNHLYFYWYRQILGQKVEFLVSFYNNEISEKSEIFDDQFSVERPDGSNFTLKIRSTKLEDSAMYFCASSEQGSTYEQYFGPGTRLTVT.